One sample yielded the 26 T cell receptor beta chains listed below, sequenced in a study of blood T cells in healthy people across ages. It was with a sample-barcoded 5' primer and a J-beta primer mix that a second PCR of roughly 7 to 12 cycles was run. TCRdb fed the 5' RACE reads into MiXCR, producing one record per CDR3 protein. This sample has some 1.8 million distinct CDR3 sequences, with about two fifths found just once. The sample consisted of blood. These receptors all stem from a human donor in good health.

This clonotype occurred once. The CDR3 coding sequence is TGTGCCAGCAGAGGGAGTGGTTCCTATGGCTACACCTTC. Residues: CASRGSGSYGYTF. The chain couples TRBV7-9 to TRBJ1-2, with no clear D. CDR3 size: 13 residues. Looked up from germline, CDR1 is SEHNR and CDR2 is FQNEAQ (reference sequence). The ends were cut back, 6 bases at V and 4 bases at J, with 12 bases in the middle.

The sample holds a few counts of this clonotype. The CDR3 DNA sequence: TGCGGCGGGGACAGGGGAAACAATGAGCAGTTCTTC. Translated, it gives CGGDRGNNEQFF. The chain is built from TRBV29-1 and TRBJ2-1, with 10 bases that match TRBD1. The CDR3 loop spans 12 amino acids. Germline lookup yields CDR1 SQVTM and CDR2 ANQGSEA.

This clonotype was seen a few times. One end of the junction is discordant with germline, which a read error may explain. This rearrangement joins TRBV20-1 to TRBJ2-7, with a tentative D call TRBD2 (6 bases). In germline, CDR1 is DFQATT, CDR2 SNEGSKA (reference sequence). The CDR3 has 15 amino acids. In DNA, the CDR3 is TGCAGTACTAGAGGCTTCAGTGGGGAGGACTACGAGCAGTACTTC. It codes for CSTRGFSGEDYEQYF.

The chain recombines TRBV12-3 or TRBV12-4 with TRBJ2-5; a weak D match, TRBD2 (6 bases). The CDR3 extends over 14 amino acids. Trimming removed 3 bases from V and 4 bases from J, with 12 bases in between. The CDR3 region is CASSFALGLETQYF. The CDR3 DNA reads TGTGCCAGCAGTTTCGCTTTGGGACTAGAGACCCAGTACTTC.

This clonotype has just a few counts. The chain carries TRBV7-2 and TRBJ1-4; weak D call: TRBD1 (5 bases). Trimming took 5 bases from V and 6 from J, leaving 22 bases between them. Germline V lookup: CDR1 SGHTA, CDR2 FQGNSA. This CDR3 contains 17 residues. The DNA for the CDR3 is TGTGCCAGCAGCAACGTTTGGGTGGGGCCGACCGATGAAAAACTGTTTTTT. Protein sequence: CASSNVWVGPTDEKLFF.

The chain has TRBV7-9 and TRBJ2-7, with TRBD2 matching over 8 bases. Germline CDR1 reads SEHNR; CDR2 reads FQNEAQ (reference sequence). The CDR3 runs 13 residues. Losses at the gene ends were 10 bases for V and 6 bases for J; bases not matched to a gene: 11. CDR3 loop: CATTPGGRIEQYF. The CDR3 DNA follows: TGTGCCACCACGCCGGGGGGGAGGATCGAGCAGTACTTC. The complete variable domain, with remaining parts taken from reference TRBV7-9 and TRBJ2-7, reads DTGVSQNPRHKITKRGQNVTFRCDPISEHNRLYWYRQTLGQGPEFLTYFQNEAQLEKSRLLSDRFSAERPKGSFSTLEIQRTEQGDSAMYLCATTPGGRIEQYFGPGTRLTVT.

V usage is TRBV27 and J usage is TRBJ2-5, with D perhaps TRBD1 (6 bases). Deletions cut 3 bases from V and 11 bases from J, with 13 bases between. The CDR3 is made up of 12 amino acids. Germline V gene sequence: CDR1 MNHEY, CDR2 SMNVEV (reference sequence). This CDR3 is CASSFQGREQYF. CDR3 DNA: TGTGCCAGCAGTTTCCAGGGGCGTGAGCAGTACTTC.

J is TRBJ2-5 and V is TRBV7-6, with no clear D. In germline, CDR1 is SGHVS, CDR2 FNYEAQ. Trimming shortened V by 2 bases and J by 2 bases, and 21 bases separated the two germline ends. CDR3 size: 18 residues. The CDR3 region has the DNA TGTGCCAGCAGCTTACACCGAGACGGCAGGATACGTCAAGAGACCCAGTACTTC. It specifies CASSLHRDGRIRQETQYF.

This clonotype has a handful of counts. The chain carries TRBV7-2 and TRBJ2-2; 7 bases fit TRBD2. The ends lost 5 bases at V and 6 bases at J; junction bases unmatched: 9. CDR1 and CDR2 from the germline V gene are SGHTA and FQGNSA. This CDR3 contains 15 residues. CDR3 amino acids: CASSPGTILAGELFF. CDR3 DNA: TGTGCCAGCAGCCCCGGGACTATCCTTGCCGGGGAGCTGTTTTTT.

This clonotype was observed a few times. The chain links TRBV7-8 to TRBJ2-5; 8 bases agree with TRBD2. The J segment lost 2 bases and the V segment lost 1 base, leaving 6 bases of the junction unmatched. Germline values: CDR1 SGHVS, CDR2 FQNEAQ. The CDR3 sequence is 16 residues long. CDR3 in DNA: TGTGCCAGCAGCTTAGAAAGCGGGGGCCTACAAGAGACCCAGTACTTC. This translates into CASSLESGGLQETQYF.

The chain joins TRBV19 to TRBJ2-1, with 9 bases lining up with TRBD1. The J call may be faulty, since TRBJ2-7 better matches the DNA end. The CDR3 runs to 17 residues. Germline V gene data show CDR1 as LNHDA and CDR2 as SQIVND (reference sequence). The CDR3 bases are TGTGCCAGTAGTACACCAAGAGGGGACAGGGATTACAATGAGCAGTACTTC. It codes for CASSTPRGDRDYNEQYF.

The CDR3 sequence is CASSFVVGTGNEQFF. The CDR3 DNA reads as TGTGCCAGCAGTTTCGTGGTGGGTACGGGCAATGAGCAGTTCTTC. The gene calls are TRBV28 and TRBJ2-1; no definite D call. V lost 3 bases and J lost 6, with 15 bases in between. Germline CDR1 and CDR2: MDHEN and SYDVKM. The CDR3 covers 15 residues.

This clonotype appeared many times. This rearrangement joins TRBV7-2 to TRBJ1-5; TRBD1 matches 7 bases. Germline values: CDR1 SGHTA, CDR2 FQGNSA. The CDR3 contains 14 residues. J gave up 5 bases and V 3 bases, and 4 bases lay outside the gene matches. CDR3 sequence (DNA): TGTGCCAGCAGCTTTCAGGGGGGGGATCAGCCCCAGCATTTT. This encodes CASSFQGGDQPQHF.

This clonotype has only a few counts. The genes are TRBV18 and TRBJ2-7, with 7 bases identical to TRBD1. Germline V gene data show CDR1 as KGHSH and CDR2 as LQKENI. Germline trimming cut 3 bases from V and 1 base from J; bases unmatched to any gene: 6. The CDR3 totals 15 residues. Here the CDR3 reads CASSPSTGISYEQYF. CDR3 bases: TGTGCCAGCTCACCCTCGACAGGGATTTCCTACGAGCAGTACTTC.

V gene TRBV12-3 or TRBV12-4 combines with J gene TRBJ1-2; D not certain. CDR3 length equals 13 residues. V shed 3 bases and J shed 8 bases, with 13 bases lying between them. CDR3 loop: CASSLTVLRGYTF. CDR3 DNA sequence: TGTGCCAGCAGTTTGACGGTGCTAAGAGGCTACACCTTC.

This clonotype appeared a few times. CDR3 DNA: TGTGCCAGCAGCGTAGATCCGGTTGGCAATCAGCCCCAGCATTTT. Translating gives CASSVDPVGNQPQHF. This chain joins TRBV9 and TRBJ1-5; no clear D. This CDR3 spans 15 amino acids. Germline assignment: CDR1 SGDLS and CDR2 YYNGEE. The V gene lost 0 bases and the J gene lost 2 bases, with 9 bases spanning the gap.

This clonotype has only a few counts. The chain carries TRBV20-1 and TRBJ2-1; D gene ambiguous. Germline V gives CDR1 DFQATT, CDR2 SNEGSKA (reference sequence). V lost 5 bases and J 4 bases, leaving 12 bases between the germline ends. The CDR3 is 13 residues long. This chain's CDR3 is CSALTPTYNEQFF. Written as DNA, the CDR3 is TGCAGTGCTCTGACTCCTACGTACAATGAGCAGTTCTTC.

The chain has TRBV3-1 and TRBJ2-2, with D tentatively TRBD1 (6 bases). V was pared by 5 bases and J by 7 bases, with 11 bases between. The CDR3 covers 13 residues. Germline V gene data show CDR1 as LGHDT and CDR2 as YNNKEL (reference sequence). CDR3 in amino acids: CASSWTVGGELFF. In DNA, the CDR3 is TGTGCCAGCAGCTGGACAGTGGGCGGGGAGCTGTTTTTT.

This chain joins TRBV6-6 and TRBJ2-3, with 9 bases fitting TRBD2. The CDR3 runs to 14 residues. Germline CDR1 MNHNY, CDR2 SVGAGI (reference sequence). Trimming removed 6 bases from V and 4 bases from J; junction bases left unmatched: 5. CDR3 protein: CASRDSGGADTQYF. CDR3 DNA: TGTGCCAGCAGGGATAGCGGGGGCGCAGATACGCAGTATTTT.

This clonotype was seen a few times. The chain is built from TRBV4-2 and TRBJ2-5, with D perhaps matching TRBD1 or TRBD2 (6 bases each). From germline, CDR1 is LGHNA and CDR2 YNFKEQ. The CDR3 contains 16 residues. The V end was cut by 1 base, the J end by 0 bases, with 12 bases between. This CDR3 reads CASSQVRGEYQETQYF. The CDR3 DNA sequence: TGTGCCAGCAGCCAAGTGAGGGGGGAATACCAAGAGACCCAGTACTTC.

This clonotype appeared many times. The chain employs TRBV2 and TRBJ2-7; D is perhaps TRBD1 (5 bases). V was cut by 6 bases and J by 2 bases, with 11 bases left in between. Germline V gene data show CDR1 as SNHLY and CDR2 as FYNNEI. The CDR3 has 13 amino acids. This chain's CDR3 is CASSTGPTYEQYF. The CDR3 nucleotides are TGTGCCAGCAGCACAGGTCCCACCTACGAGCAGTACTTC. Looking up the rest from reference TRBV2 and TRBJ2-7 gives the full variable domain: EPEVTQTPSHQVTQMGQEVILRCVPISNHLYFYWYRQILGQKVEFLVSFYNNEISEKSEIFDDQFSVERPDGSNFTLKIRSTKLEDSAMYFCASSTGPTYEQYFGPGTRLTVT.

V usage is TRBV6-5 and J usage is TRBJ1-2; TRBD1 agrees at 8 bases. Trimming took 5 bases from V and 6 from J; bases not matched to a gene: 11. The length of the CDR3 is 15 residues. CDR1 and CDR2 from the germline V gene are MNHEY and SVGAGI. CDR3 bases: TGTGCCAGCAGTAACATCCGCCAGGGGGCCGATGGCTACACCTTC. This sequence encodes CASSNIRQGADGYTF.

This clonotype was seen more than once but under ten times. Since a much larger clone is just one base distant, this may be a read error. CDR3 sequence reads: CASSMTGSYEQYF. CDR3 sequence (DNA): TGTGCCAGCAGTATGACAGGGTCCTACGAGCAGTACTTC. The chain is built from TRBV12-3 or TRBV12-4 and TRBJ2-7; 7 bases line up with TRBD1. Germline trimming cut 5 bases from V and 1 base from J; bases unmatched to any gene: 2. The CDR3 is 13 residues long.

This clonotype was picked up a small number of times. The chain is built from TRBV6-5 and TRBJ2-5, with 9 bases lining up with TRBD1. Trimming cost V 5 bases and J 6 bases; bases outside gene matches: 13. Germline V gene data show CDR1 as MNHEY and CDR2 as SVGAGI. The CDR3 length is 16 residues. CDR3 DNA: TGTGCCAGCAGTCCTGGGTTTCGGACAGGGGTCAAGACCCAGTACTTC. This sequence encodes CASSPGFRTGVKTQYF.

This chain connects TRBV5-1 to TRBJ2-5; 7 bases are shared with TRBD1. There are 13 residues in the CDR3. CDR1 is SGHRS, CDR2 YFSETQ, per germline. The ends lost 6 bases at V and 5 bases at J; junction bases unmatched: 7. The CDR3: CASNTGVWETQYF. The CDR3 DNA sequence: TGCGCCAGCAATACAGGGGTGTGGGAGACCCAGTACTTC. The entire variable domain, with the rest obtained from reference TRBV5-1 and TRBJ2-5, is as follows: KAGVTQTPRYLIKTRGQQVTLSCSPISGHRSVSWYQQTPGQGLQFLFEYFSETQRNKGNFPGRFSGRQFSNSRSEMNVSTLELGDSALYLCASNTGVWETQYFGPGTRLLVL.

In DNA, the CDR3 is TGCAGTGGCCACAGGGGTCCAGCCCAGTACTTC. Translated, it gives CSGHRGPAQYF. The V and J genes are TRBV20-1 and TRBJ2-5; the match to TRBD1 covers 7 bases. Germline assignment: CDR1 DFQATT and CDR2 SNEGSKA (reference sequence). The junction had 8 bases not matched to a gene; V was cut back by 7 bases and J by 9 bases. The CDR3 has 11 amino acids.